This T cell receptor beta chain was sequenced in a study of blood T cell repertoires in COVID-19. Whole-study context: Researchers got acute and convalescent COVID-19 samples from the United States, Italy and Spain. PBMCs, B-cell-depleted T cells, or T cells provided the cDNA or gDNA that made up the material.

Authors' processing steps: Reference gene primer amplification gave nucleated cell count estimates. Generated by immunoSEQ multiplex PCR, the TCRdb table keeps only in-frame clones and is missing some. V, J and clone size derive from that table, while D and trimming were established from the DNA sequence. The sample records roughly 80,000 clones, about 87% being singletons. This clone was recorded many times. The sample comprised peripheral blood. The source of this sequence is a man aged 50 to 60 with active COVID-19.

The CDR3 here is CASGQTIYGYTF. The CDR3 DNA follows: TGTGCCAGCGGACAGACAATCTATGGCTACACCTTC. V and J are TRBV2 and TRBJ1-2; D perhaps matches TRBD1 (6 bases). Trimming removed 8 bases from V and 4 bases from J, with 11 bases in between. The CDR3 has 12 amino acids. Germline loops: CDR1 SNHLY, CDR2 FYNNEI.